The 23 T cell receptor beta chains listed next were all sequenced from one sample in a study of T cells in women clearing cervical HPV infection. Produced via immunoSEQ multiplex PCR; TCRdb's table is partial and in-frame only. In total, the table holds about 16,000 clones. The sample taken for sequencing was blood buffy coat. Source of these receptors: a woman between 18 and 69 years old with a cervical HPV16 infection that either progressed to CIN3+ or cleared (not recorded which).

For this clone: The CDR3 is cut off 3 residues early in the read; its end comes from the germline J gene. The genes are TRBV18 and TRBJ1-1; TRBD1 aligns across 7 bases. The CDR3 consists of 13 residues. Germline CDR1 is KGHSH and CDR2 is LQKENI. V was pared by 4 bases and J by 5 bases, with 4 bases of the junction left unmatched. CDR3 DNA (partial): TGTGCCAGCTCACAATCGACAGGGACTGAA. It specifies CASSQSTGTE. The entire CDR3 protein is CASSQSTGTEAFF.

About this clone: The sequenced fragment ends 3 residues before the CDR3 boundary, so the rest is inferred from the germline J gene. The chain recombines TRBV7-2 with TRBJ1-3; unclear D gene. V lost 4 bases, J lost 2 bases, and 6 bases lay in between. Germline lookup yields CDR1 SGHTA and CDR2 FQGNSA. This CDR3 has 13 residues. The sequenced part of the CDR3 DNA is TGTGCCAGCAGCTCTTCAGCTGGAAACACC. Amino acid sequence: CASSSSAGNT. The full CDR3 protein is CASSSSAGNTIYF.

Concerning this clone: The germline gene is not matched at one end of the junction; a read error may be the cause. The read ends 3 residues early relative to the CDR3; the germline J gene fills the gap. The chain links TRBV4-2 to TRBJ1-4; D remains ambiguous. Germline V lookup: CDR1 LGHNA, CDR2 YNFKEQ. This CDR3 comprises 18 residues. The covered CDR3 bases are TGCGCCAGCAGCCAAGATATCTTAACGGGTGCAACTAATGAAAAA. Its protein is CASSQDILTGATNEK. The complete CDR3 sequence is CASSQDILTGATNEKLFF.

Worth noting for this clone: The read finishes 3 residues shy of the CDR3 end, and the germline J gene is used to complete it. The chain has TRBV19 and TRBJ1-5; D is perhaps TRBD1 (6 bases). The CDR3 has 14 residues. Germline V lookup: CDR1 LNHDA, CDR2 SQIVND (reference sequence). V lost 6 bases, J lost 2 bases, and 11 bases lay in between. Here the CDR3 reads CASSKDSRNQPQHF. The covered CDR3 bases are TGTGCCAGTAGCAAGGACAGTCGCAATCAGCCC. The entire variable domain, with the rest obtained from reference TRBV19 and TRBJ1-5, is as follows: DGGITQSPKYLFRKEGQNVTLSCEQNLNHDAMYWYRQDPGQGLRLIYYSQIVNDFQKGDIAEGYSVSREKKESFPLTVTSAQKNPTAFYLCASSKDSRNQPQHFGDGTRLSIL.

On this clone: A junction end diverges from the germline sequence, so it may reflect a read error. The CDR3 end falls 3 residues outside the read, so it is completed with the germline J gene. V is TRBV7-7 and J is TRBJ2-2; 7 nucleotides agree with TRBD1. This CDR3 region has 14 residues. Germline CDR1 SSHAT, CDR2 FNYEAQ (reference sequence). This CDR3 is CASSSTGLTGELFF. The part of the CDR3 DNA that was read is TGTGCTAGCAGCTCGACAGGGCTCACCGGGGAG.

Comments on this clone: The read ends 3 residues before the CDR3 terminus; that terminus is restored from the germline J gene. The V gene is TRBV6-2 or TRBV6-3, the J gene TRBJ2-7; 7 bases line up with TRBD1. CDR3 length equals 13 residues. The junction had 10 bases not matched to a gene; V was cut back by 8 bases and J by 6 bases. Per the germline V gene, CDR1 is MNHEY and CDR2 is SVGEGT. This chain's CDR3 is CASRGQVSGEQYF. CDR3 DNA (partial): TGTGCCAGCCGTGGACAGGTTTCAGGCGAG.

The CDR3 DNA, read in part, is TGTGCCAGCAGAAACGACAGGAACTCTTACGAG. Its protein product is CASRNDRNSYE. The whole CDR3 reads CASRNDRNSYEQYF. The rearrangement joins TRBV2 to TRBJ2-7, with D possibly being TRBD1 (6 bases). The CDR3 end is not reached by the read, which stops 3 residues before it; the germline J gene fills it in. Trimming removed 6 bases from V and 4 bases from J, with 16 bases in between. The V gene's germline CDR1 is SNHLY and CDR2 FYNNEI. This CDR3 region has 14 residues.

With respect to this clone: Read data end 3 residues before the CDR3 end; the end is taken from the germline J gene. This sequence joins TRBV18 and TRBJ1-2; D is possibly TRBD1 (6 bases). Germline values: CDR1 KGHSH, CDR2 LQKENI. The CDR3 contains 12 residues. The DNA read from the CDR3 is TGTGCCAGCTCACCAGACAGGCCGGTC. It is translated as CASSPDRPV. The whole CDR3 sequence reads CASSPDRPVYTF.

Worth noting for this clone: The sequenced fragment ends 3 residues before the CDR3 boundary, so the rest is inferred from the germline J gene. This rearrangement joins TRBV4-1 to TRBJ2-7; no reliable D call. Germline CDR1 is MGHRA and CDR2 is YSYEKL. Trimming removed 1 base from V and 2 bases from J, with 12 bases in between. The CDR3 is 15 amino acids. The CDR3 is CASSQGLPGPYEQYF. CDR3 bases read: TGCGCCAGCAGCCAAGGCCTCCCTGGGCCCTACGAG.

On this clone itself: The CDR3 is cut off 3 residues early in the read; its end comes from the germline J gene. The chain carries TRBV7-9 and TRBJ1-2; a weak D match, TRBD1 (6 bases). Per the germline V gene, CDR1 is SEHNR and CDR2 is FQNEAQ (reference sequence). This CDR3 is 13 amino acids long. The covered CDR3 bases are TGTGCCAGCAGCGACTACAGGGTCAATGAC. Translating it yields CASSDYRVND. Given in full, the CDR3 is CASSDYRVNDYTF.

For this clone: With the read ending 3 residues before the CDR3 end, the germline J gene is used to fill in that end. V gene TRBV20-1 combines with J gene TRBJ2-1, with TRBD2 as a possible D gene (6 bases). V lost 6 bases and J 8 bases, leaving 17 bases between the germline ends. The CDR3 totals 13 residues. Germline CDR1 reads DFQATT; CDR2 reads SNEGSKA (reference sequence). The sequenced part of the CDR3 DNA is TGCAGTGCACGCATGGGACTCGGAGATGAG. Encoded protein: CSARMGLGDE. The complete CDR3 protein is CSARMGLGDEQFF.

About this clone: The CDR3 end lies 3 residues beyond the end of the read and is filled in from the germline J gene. The V gene is TRBV29-1, the J gene TRBJ2-7, with 9 bases lining up with TRBD2. CDR1 is SQVTM, CDR2 ANQGSEA, per germline. V shed 7 bases and J 3 bases; nucleotides not matched to a gene: 4. The CDR3 has 12 residues. Incomplete CDR3 DNA: TGCAGCGCAAGGACTAGCGTCTACGAG. Amino acid sequence: CSARTSVYE. The entire CDR3 protein is CSARTSVYEQYF.

About this clone itself: The read ends 3 residues early relative to the CDR3; the germline J gene fills the gap. V and J are TRBV5-1 and TRBJ1-6; TRBD1 aligns across 7 bases. The trim removed 6 bases at V and 1 base at J, leaving 4 bases unmatched. Germline CDR1 reads SGHRS; CDR2 reads YFSETQ. The CDR3 has 15 residues. The sequenced CDR3 bases are TGCGCCAGCAATGAGGGGGCATCCTATAATTCACCC. This encodes CASNEGASYNSP. From start to end, the CDR3 is CASNEGASYNSPLHF.

The CDR3 here is CASSLGLVTDTQYF. The part of the CDR3 DNA that was read is TGTGCCAGCAGCTTAGGCCTAGTCACAGATACG. The rearrangement links TRBV11-3 to TRBJ2-3; D is unresolved. The missing CDR3 end, 3 residues past where the read stops, is filled in from the germline J gene. Germline CDR1 SGHNT, CDR2 YENEEA. This CDR3 comprises 14 residues. Trimming took 1 base from V and 2 from J, leaving 7 bases between them.

To note about this clone: The read comes to an end 3 residues before the CDR3 does, leaving the germline J gene to fill in the end. J is TRBJ2-5 and V is TRBV7-9, with a tentative D call TRBD2 (5 bases). V gave up 0 bases and J gave up 2 bases, with 10 bases separating them. This CDR3 contains 15 residues. Germline loops: CDR1 SEHNR, CDR2 FQNEAQ (reference sequence). The CDR3 protein is CASSLASGDQETQYF. The CDR3 DNA, read in part, is TGTGCCAGCAGCTTAGCTTCCGGGGATCAAGAGACC.

The CDR3 region is CSAGSGTDTQYF. CDR3 bases read: TGCAGTGCTGGCAGCGGTACAGATACG. This chain joins TRBV20-1 and TRBJ2-3; weak D call: TRBD2 (5 bases). The read terminates 3 residues before the CDR3 end, so the remaining end is supplied by the germline J gene. Trimming took 5 bases from V and 3 from J, leaving 9 bases between them. Germline CDR1 and CDR2: DFQATT and SNEGSKA (reference sequence). The CDR3 totals 12 residues.

Details on this clone: From the germline J gene comes the end of the CDR3, since the read stops 3 residues before it. The V call is TRBV2, the J call TRBJ1-5; possibly TRBD1 for D (5 bases). V dropped 2 bases and J dropped 3 bases, with 8 bases sitting between them. Germline CDR1 reads SNHLY; CDR2 reads FYNNEI. The CDR3 runs 14 residues. CDR3 DNA, as far as it was read: TGTGCCAGCAGTGAACAGGGACTCAATCAGCCC. This encodes CASSEQGLNQP. The whole CDR3 protein reads CASSEQGLNQPQHF.

In regard to this clone: Coverage ceases 3 residues before the CDR3 finishes, and the germline J gene fills in the end. The rearrangement joins TRBV2 to TRBJ2-5, with 11 bases that match TRBD2. CDR1 is SNHLY and CDR2 is FYNNEI in the germline V gene. The CDR3 runs to 16 residues. The J segment lost 6 bases and the V segment lost 6 bases, leaving 12 bases of the junction unmatched. The CDR3 DNA, read in part, is TGTGCCAGCAGGGGCCAGGGACTAGCGGTAGTAAAGACC. Protein sequence: CASRGQGLAVVKT. The entire CDR3 protein reads CASRGQGLAVVKTQYF.

About this clone: The DNA ends 3 residues before the CDR3 does, and the rest of the CDR3 is filled in from the germline J gene. The chain joins TRBV6-2 or TRBV6-3 to TRBJ1-1; weak D call: TRBD1 (5 bases). This CDR3 contains 14 residues. CDR1 and CDR2 from the germline V gene are MNHEY and SVGEGT. The CDR3 here is CASSYSDSLPEAFF. The DNA read from the CDR3 is TGTGCCAGCAGTTACTCCGACAGCCTCCCCGAA.

Concerning this clone itself: The read is 3 residues too short to cover the CDR3 end, so that end is filled in from the germline J gene. This chain uses TRBV6-2 or TRBV6-3 with TRBJ2-1; D is ambiguous. Germline V CDR1 and CDR2: MNHEY, SVGEGT. This CDR3 is built from 15 residues. V was pared by 2 bases and J by 4 bases, with 12 bases between. This chain's CDR3 is CASSYLRPLYNEQFF. Partial CDR3 DNA: TGTGCCAGCAGTTACCTCAGGCCGCTATACAATGAG.

With regard to this clone: The CDR3 is cut off 3 residues early in the read; its end comes from the germline J gene. The rearrangement links TRBV18 to TRBJ1-2; D is perhaps TRBD1 (6 bases). The CDR3 has 14 residues. CDR1 is KGHSH and CDR2 is LQKENI in the germline V gene. CDR3 protein: CASSPRDNSYDYTF. The CDR3 DNA, read in part, is TGTGCCAGCTCACCTAGGGACAACTCCTACGAC.

This clone counts as medium-sized by frequency. The missing CDR3 end, 3 residues past where the read stops, is filled in from the germline J gene. Other DNA sequences within the sample encode an identical CDR3. J is TRBJ1-5 and V is TRBV18; 8 bases line up with TRBD1. Germline values: CDR1 KGHSH, CDR2 LQKENI. Germline trimming cut 3 bases from V and 4 bases from J; bases unmatched to any gene: 5. The CDR3 has 15 amino acids. The CDR3 protein is CASSPDRGGNQPQHF. Incomplete CDR3 DNA: TGTGCCAGCTCACCCGACAGGGGAGGGAATCAGCCC.

Concerning this clone: The read ends 3 residues early relative to the CDR3; the germline J gene fills the gap. The chain combines TRBV10-3 with TRBJ2-5; TRBD1 matches at 9 bases. The CDR3 sequence is 15 residues long. V lost 2 bases to trimming and J lost 5 bases; unmatched junction nucleotides: 6. Germline V lookup: CDR1 ENHRY, CDR2 SYGVKD. Partial CDR3 DNA: TGTGCCATCAGTGAGGGACAGGGGTTTGGGGAGACC. Protein product: CAISEGQGFGET. The CDR3 reads in full as CAISEGQGFGETQYF.